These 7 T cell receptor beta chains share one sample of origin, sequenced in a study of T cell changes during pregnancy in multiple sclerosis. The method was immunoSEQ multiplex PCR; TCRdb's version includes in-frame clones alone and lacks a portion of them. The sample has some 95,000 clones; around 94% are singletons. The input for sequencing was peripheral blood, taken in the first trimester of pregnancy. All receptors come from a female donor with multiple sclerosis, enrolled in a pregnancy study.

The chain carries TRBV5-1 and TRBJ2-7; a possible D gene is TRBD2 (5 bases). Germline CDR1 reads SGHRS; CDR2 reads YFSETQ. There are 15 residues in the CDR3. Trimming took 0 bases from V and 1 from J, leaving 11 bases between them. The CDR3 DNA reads TGCGCCAGCAGCTTGGATGGGAGAAGGTCCTACGAGCAGTACTTC. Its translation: CASSLDGRRSYEQYF.

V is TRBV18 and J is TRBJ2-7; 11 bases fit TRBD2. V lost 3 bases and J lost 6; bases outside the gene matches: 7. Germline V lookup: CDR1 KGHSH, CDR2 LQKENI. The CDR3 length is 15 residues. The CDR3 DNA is TGTGCCAGCTCACCGTATAGCGGGAGGGCCAGCGAGCAGTACTTC. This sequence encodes CASSPYSGRASEQYF.

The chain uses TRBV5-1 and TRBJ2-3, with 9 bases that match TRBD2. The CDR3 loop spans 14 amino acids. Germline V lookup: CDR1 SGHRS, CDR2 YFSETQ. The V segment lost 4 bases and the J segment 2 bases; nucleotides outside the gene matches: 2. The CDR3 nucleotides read TGCGCCAGCAGCATGGGACTAGCCACAGATACGCAGTATTTT. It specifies CASSMGLATDTQYF.

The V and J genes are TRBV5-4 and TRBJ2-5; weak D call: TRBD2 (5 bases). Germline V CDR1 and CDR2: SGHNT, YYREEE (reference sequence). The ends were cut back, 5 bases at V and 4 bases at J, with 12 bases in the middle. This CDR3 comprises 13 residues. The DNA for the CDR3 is TGTGCCAGCAGTCCCGGACTTAGAGAGACCCAGTACTTC. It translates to CASSPGLRETQYF.

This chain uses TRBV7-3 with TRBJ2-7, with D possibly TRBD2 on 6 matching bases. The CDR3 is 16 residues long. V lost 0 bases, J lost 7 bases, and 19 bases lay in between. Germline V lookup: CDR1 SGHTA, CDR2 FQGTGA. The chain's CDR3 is CASSLTPGLSPREQYF. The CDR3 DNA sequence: TGTGCCAGCAGCTTAACTCCGGGACTCTCACCTCGGGAGCAGTACTTC.

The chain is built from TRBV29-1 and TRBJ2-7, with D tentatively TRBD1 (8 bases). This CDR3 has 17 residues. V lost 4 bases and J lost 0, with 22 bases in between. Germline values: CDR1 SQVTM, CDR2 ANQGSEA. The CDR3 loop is CSVARTGLWTSSYEQYF. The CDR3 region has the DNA TGCAGCGTTGCCCGGACAGGGCTGTGGACTAGCTCCTACGAGCAGTACTTC.

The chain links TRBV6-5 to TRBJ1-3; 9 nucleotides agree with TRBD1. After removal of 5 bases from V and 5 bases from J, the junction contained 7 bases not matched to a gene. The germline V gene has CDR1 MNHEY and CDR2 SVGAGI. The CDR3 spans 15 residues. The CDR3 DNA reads TGTGCCAGCAGTAAGGCCGGGACAGGGAGAAACACCATATATTTT. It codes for CASSKAGTGRNTIYF.